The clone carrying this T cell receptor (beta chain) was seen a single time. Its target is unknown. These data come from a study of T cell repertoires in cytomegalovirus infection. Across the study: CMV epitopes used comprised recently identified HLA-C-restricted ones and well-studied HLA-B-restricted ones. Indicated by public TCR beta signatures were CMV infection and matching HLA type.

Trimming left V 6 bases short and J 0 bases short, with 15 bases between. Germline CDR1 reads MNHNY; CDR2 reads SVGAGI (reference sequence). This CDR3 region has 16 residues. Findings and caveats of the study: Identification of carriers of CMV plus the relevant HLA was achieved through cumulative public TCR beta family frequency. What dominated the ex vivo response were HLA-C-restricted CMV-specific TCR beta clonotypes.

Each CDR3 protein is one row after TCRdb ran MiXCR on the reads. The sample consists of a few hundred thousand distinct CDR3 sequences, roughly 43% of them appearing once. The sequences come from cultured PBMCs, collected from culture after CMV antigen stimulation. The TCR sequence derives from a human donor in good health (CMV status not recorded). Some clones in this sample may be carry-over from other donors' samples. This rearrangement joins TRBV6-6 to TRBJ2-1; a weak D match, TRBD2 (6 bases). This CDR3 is CASRSIVGGSYNEQFF. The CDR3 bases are TGTGCCAGCAGATCGATAGTCGGGGGCTCCTACAATGAGCAGTTCTTC.